This entry lists 20 T cell receptor beta chains sequenced from one sample in a study of beta chain features in type 1 diabetes. All of the isolated RNA was reverse transcribed, so expressed TCRB transcripts were sequenced. Clones were sequenced by immunoSEQ multiplex PCR, and TCRdb holds only the in-frame ones, with some missing. The repertoire holds over 700,000 clones, with roughly 15% as singletons. The sequencing input was naive CD4+ T cells from blood. These receptors were obtained from a woman aged 18 to 35 in good health.

This clone was counted only a few times. The chain joins TRBV11-2 to TRBJ2-3; D remains unclear. With 8 bases removed from V and 9 bases from J, the gap between germline ends came to 12 bases. The CDR3 extends over 11 amino acids. Germline CDR1 reads SGHAT; CDR2 reads FQNNGV. The chain's CDR3 is CASGPSRTQYF. CDR3 nucleotides: TGTGCCAGCGGACCGAGTAGAACGCAGTATTTT.

This clone was found a few times. The J gene is TRBJ2-3, the V gene TRBV7-9; tentatively, D is TRBD1 (5 bases). V was pared by 5 bases and J by 0 bases, with 12 bases between. The CDR3 runs 15 residues. From germline, CDR1 is SEHNR and CDR2 FQNEAQ (reference sequence). DNA for the CDR3: TGTGCCAGCAGCCGCGGACAAACTAGCACAGATACGCAGTATTTT. Translation gives CASSRGQTSTDTQYF.

The V gene is TRBV29-1, the J gene TRBJ2-7; 11 bases are shared with TRBD2. The CDR3 has 14 amino acids. V lost 4 bases, J lost 6 bases, and 8 bases stayed unmatched. The germline CDR1 and CDR2 sequences are SQVTM and ANQGSEA. The CDR3 DNA reads as TGCAGCGTTGCACTAGCGGGAGTTTTCAGCGAGCAGTACTTC. This codes for CSVALAGVFSEQYF.

This clone has a count of ten or more. Other DNA sequences in the sample encode the same CDR3. J is TRBJ2-3 and V is TRBV7-2; D call uncertain. With 1 base removed from V and 4 bases from J, the gap between germline ends came to 3 bases. This CDR3 region has 12 residues. Germline assignment: CDR1 SGHTA and CDR2 FQGNSA. In nucleotides, the CDR3 is TGTGCCAGCAGCTTAGTAGCAGATACGCAGTATTTT. Translating it yields CASSLVADTQYF.

This clone has a handful of counts. The V call is TRBV15, the J call TRBJ2-3, with D hard to call. CDR1 is LNHNV and CDR2 is YYDKDF in the germline V gene (reference sequence). The CDR3 length is 12 residues. Between the trimmed V and J ends, which lost 1 base and 5 bases, there was a span of 4 bases. The CDR3 DNA follows: TGTGCCACCAGCAGAGCTCGAGATACGCAGTATTTT. Translating it yields CATSRARDTQYF.

This clone turned up a few times. V usage is TRBV6-5 and J usage is TRBJ2-7, with 15 positions matching TRBD2. J lost 4 bases, V lost 5 bases, and 3 bases had no gene match. Germline V gene sequence: CDR1 MNHEY, CDR2 SVGAGI. The CDR3 covers 15 residues. CDR3 DNA sequence: TGTGCCAGCAGTCCTGGGACTAGCGGGAGGTACGAGCAGTACTTC. It encodes CASSPGTSGRYEQYF.

This chain links TRBV5-6 with TRBJ1-2; D unclear. Germline assignment: CDR1 SGHDT and CDR2 YYEEEE. CDR3 size: 13 residues. With 0 bases removed from V and 1 base from J, the gap between germline ends came to 4 bases. CDR3 region: CASSLGVNYGYTF. The CDR3 coding sequence is TGTGCCAGCAGCTTGGGAGTTAACTATGGCTACACCTTC.

This clone has only a few counts. The V gene is TRBV14, the J gene TRBJ2-5; D gene uncertain. V lost 0 bases to trimming and J lost 5 bases, with 13 bases between them. The CDR3 is made up of 15 amino acids. Per germline, CDR1 SGHDN and CDR2 FVKESK. This chain's CDR3 is CASSQDIKRMETQYF. In DNA, the CDR3 is TGTGCCAGCAGCCAAGATATCAAGAGGATGGAGACCCAGTACTTC. The full variable domain, rest sourced from reference TRBV14 and TRBJ2-5, is EAGVTQFPSHSVIEKGQTVTLRCDPISGHDNLYWYRRVMGKEIKFLLHFVKESKQDESGMPNNRFLAERTGGTYSTLKVQPAELEDSGVYFCASSQDIKRMETQYFGPGTRLLVL.

The chain couples TRBV2 to TRBJ1-2, with 10 bases fitting TRBD1. Germline trimming cut 10 bases from V and 4 bases from J; bases unmatched to any gene: 9. Per germline, CDR1 SNHLY and CDR2 FYNNEI. CDR3 length: 14 amino acids. The CDR3 bases are TGTGCCAACCTCCGGGACAGGGGCCTCTATGGCTACACCTTC. Translation gives CANLRDRGLYGYTF.

The chain carries TRBV18 and TRBJ1-1, with 7 bases lining up with TRBD1. Trimming at V came to 3 bases and at J to 0 bases, leaving 7 bases not matched to a gene. The CDR3 totals 16 residues. The germline V gene has CDR1 KGHSH and CDR2 LQKENI. The CDR3 DNA follows: TGTGCCAGCTCACCCCAAGACAGGGCAATGAACACTGAAGCTTTCTTT. Translated, it gives CASSPQDRAMNTEAFF.

This clone was picked up a small number of times. This chain uses TRBV18 with TRBJ2-7; 9 bases fit TRBD2. V shed 2 bases, J shed 3 bases, and the junction held 11 bases outside the gene matches. The CDR3 is 17 amino acids. The germline gives CDR1 KGHSH, CDR2 LQKENI. The CDR3 spells CASSPTVPSGTVYEQYF. The CDR3 region has the DNA TGTGCCAGCTCACCAACGGTTCCTAGCGGGACTGTCTACGAGCAGTACTTC. The variable domain in full, with the rest retrieved from reference TRBV18 and TRBJ2-7, is NAGVMQNPRHLVRRRGQEARLRCSPMKGHSHVYWYRQLPEEGLKFMVYLQKENIIDESGMPKERFSAEFPKEGPSILRIQQVVRGDSAAYFCASSPTVPSGTVYEQYFGPGTRLTVT.

On this clone: The sample contains more than one DNA sequence encoding this CDR3. V and J are TRBV4-2 and TRBJ1-5, with D hard to call. Germline V gene lookup returns CDR1 LGHNA and CDR2 YNFKEQ. CDR3 length: 12 amino acids. V was cut by 3 bases and J by 3 bases, with 3 bases left in between. CDR3 region: CASSQANQPQHF. The CDR3 DNA is TGTGCCAGCAGCCAGGCCAATCAGCCCCAGCATTTT.

V is TRBV27 and J is TRBJ2-5; a possible D gene is TRBD1 (6 bases). Germline V gene sequence: CDR1 MNHEY, CDR2 SMNVEV (reference sequence). This CDR3 spans 15 amino acids. Trimming removed 0 bases from V and 3 bases from J, with 11 bases in between. The CDR3 sequence is CASSLSYRVEETQYF. The CDR3 nucleotides are TGTGCCAGCAGTTTATCGTACAGGGTCGAAGAGACCCAGTACTTC.

The gene calls are TRBV29-1 and TRBJ2-1; 8 positions agree with TRBD2. CDR1 is SQVTM, CDR2 ANQGSEA, per germline. V lost 5 bases, J lost 5 bases, and 8 bases stayed unmatched. The CDR3 covers 14 residues. CDR3 coding DNA: TGCAGCGTTCTAAGCGGGAGTGTCAACAATGAGCAGTTCTTC. It is translated as CSVLSGSVNNEQFF.

This clone was counted a few times. The rearrangement uses TRBV10-3 and TRBJ2-4, with 7 bases identical to TRBD2. The CDR3 has 18 residues. Per the germline V gene, CDR1 is ENHRY and CDR2 is SYGVKD. V dropped 5 bases and J dropped 4; count of bases not matched to a gene: 17. CDR3 sequence (DNA): TGTGCCATCAGTACCACTTTCGATTTGGGGGGGTCAAAAAACATTCAGTACTTC. As protein: CAISTTFDLGGSKNIQYF.

The chain combines TRBV2 with TRBJ2-7, with 11 bases fitting TRBD2. V shed 8 bases, J shed 7 bases, and the junction held 4 bases outside the gene matches. The CDR3 contains 12 residues. The V gene's germline CDR1 is SNHLY and CDR2 FYNNEI. The CDR3 nucleotides read TGTGCCAGCTGGCTAGCGGGGGGTGAGCAGTACTTC. Its protein is CASWLAGGEQYF.

This clone has a handful of counts. V and J are TRBV7-9 and TRBJ2-5, with D maybe TRBD1 (7 bases). The germline gives CDR1 SEHNR, CDR2 FQNEAQ (reference sequence). The V gene lost 2 bases and the J gene lost 0 bases, with 16 bases spanning the gap. This CDR3 is built from 17 residues. Here the CDR3 reads CASSLRGGTVYQETQYF. Written as DNA, the CDR3 is TGTGCCAGCAGCTTAAGAGGAGGGACAGTTTACCAAGAGACCCAGTACTTC.

Only a few counts were recorded for this clone. The chain has TRBV7-9 and TRBJ2-7; 8 bases are shared with TRBD2. The ends lost 3 bases at V and 7 bases at J; junction bases unmatched: 5. CDR3 size: 13 residues. CDR1 and CDR2 from the germline V gene are SEHNR and FQNEAQ (reference sequence). The CDR3, as DNA: TGTGCCAGCAGCTTCGCGGGAGGCGGTGAGCAGTACTTC. Translating gives CASSFAGGGEQYF. The whole variable domain, filled in from reference TRBV7-9 and TRBJ2-7, reads DTGVSQNPRHKITKRGQNVTFRCDPISEHNRLYWYRQTLGQGPEFLTYFQNEAQLEKSRLLSDRFSAERPKGSFSTLEIQRTEQGDSAMYLCASSFAGGGEQYFGPGTRLTVT.

The chain uses TRBV15 and TRBJ2-7; D is possibly TRBD2 (6 bases). The J call is uncertain, as TRBJ2-1 better fits the DNA end. Germline V gene data show CDR1 as LNHNV and CDR2 as YYDKDF (reference sequence). The CDR3 is made up of 13 amino acids. CDR3 coding DNA: TGTGCCACCAGCATCCGACTAGTCAATGAGCAGTTCTTC. Protein sequence: CATSIRLVNEQFF.

The chain links TRBV5-4 to TRBJ2-1; 9 nucleotides match TRBD2. From germline, CDR1 is SGHNT and CDR2 YYREEE (reference sequence). This CDR3 contains 14 residues. V dropped 6 bases and J dropped 9; count of bases not matched to a gene: 10. The CDR3 coding sequence is TGTGCCAGCACCGAAGGCGGGAGGGGCAGTGAGCAGTTCTTC. This gives the protein CASTEGGRGSEQFF.